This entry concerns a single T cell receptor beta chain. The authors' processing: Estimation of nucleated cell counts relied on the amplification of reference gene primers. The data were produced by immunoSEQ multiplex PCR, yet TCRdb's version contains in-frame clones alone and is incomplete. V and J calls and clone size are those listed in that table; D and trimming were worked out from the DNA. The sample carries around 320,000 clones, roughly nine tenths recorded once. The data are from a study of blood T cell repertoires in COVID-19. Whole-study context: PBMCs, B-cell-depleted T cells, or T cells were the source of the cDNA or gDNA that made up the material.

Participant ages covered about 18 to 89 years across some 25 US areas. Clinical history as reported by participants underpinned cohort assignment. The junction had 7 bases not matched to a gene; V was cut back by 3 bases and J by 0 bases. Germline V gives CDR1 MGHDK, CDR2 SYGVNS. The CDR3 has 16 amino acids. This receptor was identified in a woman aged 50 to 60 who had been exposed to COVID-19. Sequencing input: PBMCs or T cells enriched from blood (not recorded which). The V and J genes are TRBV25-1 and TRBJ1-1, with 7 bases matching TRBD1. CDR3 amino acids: CASSDPSTGLNTEAFF. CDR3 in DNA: TGTGCCAGCAGTGATCCCTCGACAGGGCTGAACACTGAAGCTTTCTTT.